The present entry profiles one T cell receptor (beta chain) with its context. The sample belongs to a study of beta chain features in type 1 diabetes. The CDR3 totals 16 residues. Trimming left V 1 base short and J 4 bases short, with 15 bases between. Looked up from germline, CDR1 is MDHEN and CDR2 is SYDVKM. Sequencing targeted expressed TCRB transcripts, as all isolated RNA had been reverse transcribed. This table comes from immunoSEQ multiplex PCR, and its TCRdb copy is limited to in-frame clones, with some not included. The sample records around 44,000 clones, around 50% being singletons. V is TRBV28 and J is TRBJ2-3; tentatively, D is TRBD2 (6 bases). The source material was Tregs from blood. This TCR derives from a woman in her late teens or twenties in good health. The CDR3 nucleotides are TGTGCCAGCAGTTTATTTGGACTATCGTGGGCAGATACGCAGTATTTT. Its protein product is CASSLFGLSWADTQYF. Looking up the rest from reference TRBV28 and TRBJ2-3 gives the full variable domain: DVKVTQSSRYLVKRTGEKVFLECVQDMDHENMFWYRQDPGLGLRLIYFSYDVKMKEKGDIPEGYSVSREKKERFSLILESASTNQTSMYLCASSLFGLSWADTQYFGPGTRLTVL.